A single sample is the source of the 14 T cell receptor beta chains below, sequenced in a study of blood T cell repertoires in COVID-19. Produced via immunoSEQ multiplex PCR; TCRdb's table is partial and in-frame only. The profile shows roughly 340,000 clones, 90% to 95% of them singletons. Material for sequencing was peripheral blood. Receptor source: a woman between 18 and 29 years old who had recovered from COVID-19.

This chain connects TRBV6-5 to TRBJ2-7; possibly TRBD1 for D (6 bases). V shed 6 bases and J shed 0 bases, with 9 bases lying between them. The germline V gene encodes CDR1 MNHEY and CDR2 SVGAGI. The CDR3 extends over 13 amino acids. CDR3 sequence reads: CASRGHLSYEQYV. The CDR3 bases are TGTGCCAGCAGGGGACATCTCTCCTACGAGCAGTACGTC.

This rearrangement joins TRBV7-9 to TRBJ2-2; 10 bases line up with TRBD1. After removal of 6 bases from V and 4 bases from J, the junction contained 5 bases not matched to a gene. The length of the CDR3 is 15 residues. Germline loops: CDR1 SEHNR, CDR2 FQNEAQ (reference sequence). CDR3: CASRRQGAGTGELFF. In DNA, the CDR3 is TGTGCCAGCAGACGACAGGGGGCGGGCACCGGGGAGCTGTTTTTT. Using reference TRBV7-9 and TRBJ2-2 for the parts outside the CDR3, the full variable domain is DTGVSQNPRHKITKRGQNVTFRCDPISEHNRLYWYRQTLGQGPEFLTYFQNEAQLEKSRLLSDRFSAERPKGSFSTLEIQRTEQGDSAMYLCASRRQGAGTGELFFGEGSRLTVL.

V usage is TRBV27 and J usage is TRBJ2-1; 8 positions match TRBD2. The J segment lost 4 bases and the V segment lost 1 base, leaving 6 bases of the junction unmatched. Germline V lookup: CDR1 MNHEY, CDR2 SMNVEV (reference sequence). This CDR3 has 16 amino acids. CDR3 nucleotide sequence: TGTGCCAGCAGTTTATTCGGGGGGGGAGCGTACAATGAGCAGTTCTTC. Its protein is CASSLFGGGAYNEQFF.

The chain uses TRBV19 and TRBJ1-2; TRBD1 might be the D (5 bases). The CDR3 runs to 12 residues. V lost 8 bases and J lost 5, with 12 bases in between. The germline V gene encodes CDR1 LNHDA and CDR2 SQIVND (reference sequence). CDR3 in DNA: TGTGCCAGTCACCAGGGTTGGTATGGCTACACCTTC. It specifies CASHQGWYGYTF.

The chain employs TRBV5-1 and TRBJ2-3; 15 positions agree with TRBD2. Unmatched junction bases numbered 3, after V lost 0 bases and J lost 7 bases. The CDR3 totals 16 residues. The germline V gene encodes CDR1 SGHRS and CDR2 YFSETQ. The CDR3: CASSLGTSGRAYTQYF. For the CDR3, the DNA is TGCGCCAGCAGCTTGGGGACTAGCGGGAGGGCCTATACGCAGTATTTT. The whole variable domain, filled in from reference TRBV5-1 and TRBJ2-3, reads KAGVTQTPRYLIKTRGQQVTLSCSPISGHRSVSWYQQTPGQGLQFLFEYFSETQRNKGNFPGRFSGRQFSNSRSEMNVSTLELGDSALYLCASSLGTSGRAYTQYFGPGTRLTVL.

The rearrangement uses TRBV4-1 and TRBJ2-2; 14 bases are a match to TRBD2. Germline loops: CDR1 MGHRA, CDR2 YSYEKL. V lost 5 bases, J lost 7 bases, and 9 bases stayed unmatched. This CDR3 spans 17 amino acids. The chain's CDR3 is CASSGLAGGIRLGELFF. CDR3 DNA sequence: TGCGCCAGCAGCGGACTAGCGGGAGGCATTCGCCTCGGGGAGCTGTTTTTT.

The chain employs TRBV7-9 and TRBJ2-3, with D perhaps matching TRBD2 (6 bases). Trimming pared 8 bases from V and 2 bases from J, leaving 14 bases between. Germline V gene sequence: CDR1 SEHNR, CDR2 FQNEAQ (reference sequence). The CDR3 totals 14 residues. The CDR3 DNA reads TGTGCCAGCGGAGGGGCGATACTCACAGATACGCAGTATTTT. Its protein product is CASGGAILTDTQYF.

The rearrangement joins TRBV27 to TRBJ1-6; D is ambiguous. This CDR3 comprises 15 residues. V was shortened by 7 bases and J by 5 bases, with 15 bases between the two germline ends. Germline loops: CDR1 MNHEY, CDR2 SMNVEV (reference sequence). The CDR3 loop is CASKRPGINNSPLHF. As DNA, the CDR3 is TGTGCCAGCAAAAGACCGGGAATAAATAATTCACCCCTCCACTTT.

This rearrangement joins TRBV19 to TRBJ1-1; D not certain. V dropped 7 bases and J dropped 7 bases, with 10 bases sitting between them. The CDR3 runs 11 residues. Germline V gene data show CDR1 as LNHDA and CDR2 as SQIVND (reference sequence). The CDR3 here is CASTSEVEAFF. Here the CDR3 DNA reads TGTGCCAGTACTAGTGAAGTTGAAGCTTTCTTT.

The V gene is TRBV13, the J gene TRBJ2-3; TRBD2 matches at 10 bases. CDR1 and CDR2 (germline): PRHDT, FYEKMQ (reference sequence). This CDR3 is built from 16 residues. V lost 4 bases to trimming and J lost 1 base; unmatched junction nucleotides: 5. This CDR3 reads CASSSFGTSGTDTQYF. In DNA form, the CDR3 reads TGTGCCAGCAGCTCGTTCGGGACTAGCGGCACAGATACGCAGTATTTT.

V gene TRBV11-3 combines with J gene TRBJ2-1; TRBD1 might be the D (6 bases). The CDR3 runs to 16 residues. The ends were cut back, 4 bases at V and 2 bases at J, with 15 bases in the middle. Per germline, CDR1 SGHNT and CDR2 YENEEA. In DNA form, the CDR3 reads TGTGCCAGCAGCTCAACTTGGACAGAGCCCTACAATGAGCAGTTCTTC. It is translated as CASSSTWTEPYNEQFF.

This clone is a singleton in its sample. This sequence joins TRBV5-1 and TRBJ2-5; perhaps TRBD1 as D (6 bases). The germline V gene has CDR1 SGHRS and CDR2 YFSETQ. The V end was cut by 3 bases, the J end by 2 bases, with 11 bases between. The CDR3 length is 14 residues. The CDR3: CASSWGPRQETQYF. For the CDR3, the DNA is TGCGCCAGCAGCTGGGGGCCTAGGCAAGAGACCCAGTACTTC.

This clone was picked up one time. The rearrangement links TRBV18 to TRBJ1-1, with D perhaps TRBD1 (6 bases). The length of the CDR3 is 13 residues. CDR1 is KGHSH, CDR2 LQKENI, per germline. Trimming shortened V by 6 bases and J by 5 bases, and 13 bases separated the two germline ends. The chain's CDR3 is CASSATGLTEAFF. Here the CDR3 DNA reads TGTGCCAGCTCGGCCACAGGGTTGACTGAAGCTTTCTTT.

The chain uses TRBV5-6 and TRBJ1-1; 9 positions match TRBD1. This CDR3 is built from 12 residues. In germline, CDR1 is SGHDT, CDR2 YYEEEE. The V segment lost 4 bases and the J segment 8 bases; nucleotides outside the gene matches: 3. CDR3 sequence: CASSLDRGEAFF. The CDR3 coding sequence is TGTGCCAGCAGCCTGGACAGGGGAGAAGCTTTCTTT.